This T cell receptor (beta chain) is drawn from a study of shared clonotypes between healthy human individuals. Study-wide findings and caveats: Sequencing depth was expected to influence donor clonotype sharing.

In the case of this clone: Its target is not known.

CDR3 length: 17 amino acids. The protocol was immunoSEQ multiplex PCR, while the TCRdb copy is restricted to in-frame clones and leaves out a portion. The data show hundreds of thousands of clones, with about three quarters seen just once and around 1.8% held by the top ten. The TCR sequence derives from a woman aged 30 to 39 in good health. The chain carries TRBV1 and TRBJ1-2; the table calls TRBD1, which could not be checked here. TRBV1 is an annotated pseudogene. The sequenced sample consisted of memory CD4+ T cells sorted from blood. The sample's subset: CD45RA-negative fraction. The DNA for the CDR3 is TGCACCAGCAGCTACGTGAGACGAACAGGGGATCTGCATGGCTACACCTTC. The encoded protein is CTSSYVRRTGDLHGYTF.